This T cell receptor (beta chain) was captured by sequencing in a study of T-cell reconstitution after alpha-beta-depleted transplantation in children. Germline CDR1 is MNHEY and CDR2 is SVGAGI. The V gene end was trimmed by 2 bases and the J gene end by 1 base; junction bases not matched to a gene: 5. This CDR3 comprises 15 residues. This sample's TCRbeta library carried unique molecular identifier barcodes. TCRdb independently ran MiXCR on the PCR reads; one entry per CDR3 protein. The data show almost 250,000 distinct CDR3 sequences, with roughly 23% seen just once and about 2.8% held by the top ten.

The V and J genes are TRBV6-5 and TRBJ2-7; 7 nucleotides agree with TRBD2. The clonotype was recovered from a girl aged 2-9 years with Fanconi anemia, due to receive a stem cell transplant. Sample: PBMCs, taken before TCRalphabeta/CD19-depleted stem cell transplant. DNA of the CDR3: TGTGCCAGCAGTTACCTTGCGGGGGTATCCTACGAGCAGTACTTC. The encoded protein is CASSYLAGVSYEQYF.